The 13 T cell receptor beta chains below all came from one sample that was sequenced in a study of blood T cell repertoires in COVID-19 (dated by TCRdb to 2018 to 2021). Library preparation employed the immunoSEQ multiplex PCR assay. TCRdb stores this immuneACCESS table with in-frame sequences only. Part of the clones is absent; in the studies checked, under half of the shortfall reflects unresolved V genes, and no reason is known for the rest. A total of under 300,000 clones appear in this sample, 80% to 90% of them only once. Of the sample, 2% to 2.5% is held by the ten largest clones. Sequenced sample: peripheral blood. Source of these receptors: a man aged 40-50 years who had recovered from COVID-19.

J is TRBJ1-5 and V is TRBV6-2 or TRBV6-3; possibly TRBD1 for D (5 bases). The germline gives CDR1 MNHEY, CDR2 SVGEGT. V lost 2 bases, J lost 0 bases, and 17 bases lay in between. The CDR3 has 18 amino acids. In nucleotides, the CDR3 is TGTGCCAGCAGTTACGACAGTGCGTATTTCCTTAGCAATCAGCCCCAGCATTTT. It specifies CASSYDSAYFLSNQPQHF.

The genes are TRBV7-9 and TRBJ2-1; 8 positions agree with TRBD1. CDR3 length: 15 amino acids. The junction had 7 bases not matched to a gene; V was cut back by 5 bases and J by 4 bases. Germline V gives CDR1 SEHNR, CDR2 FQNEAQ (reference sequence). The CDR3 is CASSTQGGLYNEQFF. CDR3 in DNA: TGTGCCAGCAGCACACAGGGGGGACTTTACAATGAGCAGTTCTTC.

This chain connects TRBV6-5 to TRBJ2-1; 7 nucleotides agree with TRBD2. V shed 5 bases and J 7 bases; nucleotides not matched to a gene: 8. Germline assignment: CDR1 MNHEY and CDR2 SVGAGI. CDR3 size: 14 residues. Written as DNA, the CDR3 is TGTGCCAGCAGTACTAGCGCTACTAGGAATGAGCAGTTCTTC. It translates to CASSTSATRNEQFF.

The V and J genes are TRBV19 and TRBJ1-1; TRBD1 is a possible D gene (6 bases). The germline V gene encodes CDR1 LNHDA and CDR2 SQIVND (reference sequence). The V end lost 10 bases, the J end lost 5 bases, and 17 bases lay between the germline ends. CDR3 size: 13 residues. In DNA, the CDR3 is TGTGCCACCTACTTGAGGGGGGGGACTGAAGCTTTCTTT. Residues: CATYLRGGTEAFF.

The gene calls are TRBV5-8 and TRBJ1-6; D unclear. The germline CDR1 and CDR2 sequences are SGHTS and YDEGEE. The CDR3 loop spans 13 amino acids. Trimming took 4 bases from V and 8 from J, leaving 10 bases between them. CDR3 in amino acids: CASSPGLDSPLHF. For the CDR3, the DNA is TGTGCCAGCAGCCCCGGACTCGATTCACCCCTCCACTTT.

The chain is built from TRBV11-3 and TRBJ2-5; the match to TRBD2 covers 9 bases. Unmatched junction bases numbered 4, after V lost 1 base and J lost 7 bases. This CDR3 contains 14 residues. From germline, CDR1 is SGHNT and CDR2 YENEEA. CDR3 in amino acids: CASSLVASGVTQYF. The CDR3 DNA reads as TGTGCCAGCAGCTTAGTCGCTAGCGGGGTGACCCAGTACTTC.

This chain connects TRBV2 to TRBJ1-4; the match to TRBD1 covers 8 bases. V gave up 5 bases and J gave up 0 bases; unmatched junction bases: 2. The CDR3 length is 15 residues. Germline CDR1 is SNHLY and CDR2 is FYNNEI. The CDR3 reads CASSQQGATNEKLFF. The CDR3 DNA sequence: TGTGCCAGCAGTCAACAGGGGGCAACTAATGAAAAACTGTTTTTT.

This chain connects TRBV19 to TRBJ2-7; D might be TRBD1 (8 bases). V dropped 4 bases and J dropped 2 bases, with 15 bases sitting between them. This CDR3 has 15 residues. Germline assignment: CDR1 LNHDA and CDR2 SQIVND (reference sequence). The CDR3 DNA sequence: TGTGCCAGTAGTACAACAGGGGGGGAGACCTACGAGCAGTACTTC. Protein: CASSTTGGETYEQYF. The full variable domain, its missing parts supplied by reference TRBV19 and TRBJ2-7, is DGGITQSPKYLFRKEGQNVTLSCEQNLNHDAMYWYRQDPGQGLRLIYYSQIVNDFQKGDIAEGYSVSREKKESFPLTVTSAQKNPTAFYLCASSTTGGETYEQYFGPGTRLTVT.

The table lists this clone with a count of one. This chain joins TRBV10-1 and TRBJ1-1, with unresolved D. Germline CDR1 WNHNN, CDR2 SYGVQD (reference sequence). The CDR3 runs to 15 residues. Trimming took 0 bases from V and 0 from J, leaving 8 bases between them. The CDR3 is CASSESSGMNTEAFF. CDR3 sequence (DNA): TGCGCCAGCAGTGAGTCGTCGGGGATGAACACTGAAGCTTTCTTT.

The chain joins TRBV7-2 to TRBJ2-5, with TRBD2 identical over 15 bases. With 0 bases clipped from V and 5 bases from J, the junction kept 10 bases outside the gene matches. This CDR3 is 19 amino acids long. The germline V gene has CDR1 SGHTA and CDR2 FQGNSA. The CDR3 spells CASSLAAGLAGGSYETQYF. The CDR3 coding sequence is TGTGCCAGCAGCTTAGCCGCCGGACTAGCGGGGGGGTCTTATGAGACCCAGTACTTC.

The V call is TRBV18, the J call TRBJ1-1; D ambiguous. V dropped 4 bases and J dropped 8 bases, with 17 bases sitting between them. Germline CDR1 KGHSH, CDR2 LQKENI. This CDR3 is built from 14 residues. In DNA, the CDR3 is TGTGCCAGCTCACTTTCTGGGCTCACGACGGAAGCTTTCTTT. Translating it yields CASSLSGLTTEAFF.

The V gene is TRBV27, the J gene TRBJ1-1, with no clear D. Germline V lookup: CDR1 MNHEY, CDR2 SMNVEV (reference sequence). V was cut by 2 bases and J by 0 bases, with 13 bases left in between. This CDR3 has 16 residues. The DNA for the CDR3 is TGTGCCAGCAGTTTACGGGGAACATGGTTGAACACTGAAGCTTTCTTT. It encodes CASSLRGTWLNTEAFF.

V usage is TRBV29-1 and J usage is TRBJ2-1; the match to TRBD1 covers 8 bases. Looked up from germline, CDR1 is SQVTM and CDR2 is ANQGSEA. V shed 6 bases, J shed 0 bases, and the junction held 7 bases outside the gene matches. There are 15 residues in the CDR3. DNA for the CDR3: TGCAGCGTAGGGACAGGCTGGAGCTCCTACAATGAGCAGTTCTTC. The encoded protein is CSVGTGWSSYNEQFF.